This T cell receptor beta chain was sequenced during a study of T cell responses to AZD1222 COVID-19 vaccine. About the research overall: Pooled samples include second doses given at about 4 or 12 weeks.

Sequencing was performed with immunoSEQ multiplex PCR; in TCRdb, only in-frame clones are kept and a portion is missing. The sample lists about 140,000 clones, approximately 90% occurring once. Broader study findings: Seropositive status at baseline applied to only five to seven AZD1222 recipients. Donors in the cohort were predominantly white British and more often female, and clonal diversity was possibly underestimated. Spike regions recognized by vaccine-associated CD4 TCRs spanned the protein, led by 160-218 and 743-854.

About this clone itself: What it binds is unknown.

Trimming removed 4 bases from V and 5 bases from J; junction bases left unmatched: 7. Per germline, CDR1 MNHEY and CDR2 SMNVEV (reference sequence). This CDR3 comprises 15 residues. The sample was peripheral blood, taken on day 0 of AZD1222 vaccination. The chain couples TRBV27 to TRBJ2-7; 11 nucleotides agree with TRBD2. The TCR was taken from an adult in good health. The CDR3 DNA reads as TGTGCCAGCAGTTCTCTGCTAGCGGGGGGCGACGAGCAGTACTTC. Its translation: CASSSLLAGGDEQYF.